Listed here is a single T cell receptor (beta chain). The data derive from a study of Graves' ophthalmopathy and Graves' hyperthyroidism. Researchers took RNA transcripts and amplified TCR beta CDR3 regions from them. Second-round multiplex PCR came after first-round RT-PCR with HTBI primers. TCRdb reprocessed the multiplex PCR reads via MiXCR and lists one record per CDR3 protein. Of about 1.1 million distinct CDR3 sequences listed, 36% are singletons. The CDR3 runs to 14 residues. The J segment lost 1 base and the V segment lost 10 bases, leaving 6 bases of the junction unmatched. CDR1 is ENHRY and CDR2 is SYGVKD in the germline V gene.

The TCR was taken from an adult man with Graves' hyperthyroidism. J is TRBJ1-1 and V is TRBV10-3, with 10 bases aligning to TRBD1. Source material: peripheral blood or thyroid tissue (not recorded which). DNA of the CDR3: TGTGCCAGCAATGACAGGGGGCAGAACACTGAAGCTTTCTTT. Residues: CASNDRGQNTEAFF.